The T cell receptor (beta chain) described here comes from a study of human T cells and chemical hapten exposure. Study context: Scalp application of diphenylcyclopropenone was performed weekly in patients across the entire roughly 23-week study. Enrolled patients were predominantly female and had alopecia areata, totalis or universalis.

As concerns this clonotype: Its matching antigen is unknown.

Described time point: patch test 1, 2 weeks after DPC sensitization. This sample's treatment: therapeutic diphenylcyclopropenone sensitization with weekly scalp DPC. Authors' data handling: Ranging from roughly 23,224 to 690,600, TCR counts per sample had a median value of around 94,000. TCRdb independently ran MiXCR on the RACE reads; one entry per CDR3 protein. None of the V and J calls come from the authors' own analysis; TCRdb made them. This table has around 150,000 distinct CDR3 sequences, about 14% appearing once. General study findings and limits: There were significantly more large CDR3 similarity clusters among expanded TCRs than among controls.

Sequencing was performed on whole blood, taken in connection with sensitization to the hapten diphenylcyclopropenone (DPC). The TCR was taken from a woman in her twenties or thirties with alopecia areata. Some clones in this sample may be carry-over from other donors' samples.

The CDR3 reads CASSQGPATSGGLYNEQFF. The CDR3 nucleotides read TGTGCCAGCAGCCAAGGCCCCGCGACTAGCGGGGGGCTCTACAATGAGCAGTTCTTC. This rearrangement joins TRBV4-2 to TRBJ2-1; 13 positions match TRBD2. J lost 3 bases, V lost 1 base, and 9 bases had no gene match. Germline V lookup: CDR1 LGHNA, CDR2 YNFKEQ. This CDR3 is 19 amino acids long.